These T cell receptor beta chains were read from a single sample in a study of blood T cells in healthy people across ages. From the 5' RACE reads, TCRdb called clonotypes with MiXCR, one entry per CDR3 protein. The table has 500,000 to 550,000 distinct CDR3 sequences, nearly 25% seen once. These data were also reused for a study on T cells of mothers and their children.

The sample consisted of blood. The receptor set was obtained from a boy aged 10-17 years in good health. The CDR3 runs from the conserved cysteine through the conserved F or W. The D gene is left open where the match is weak. Part of the rows lack a size; the others show once, few, many or a class for expanded clones.

D gene	V gene	clone size	J gene	CDR3 DNA	CDR3 protein
-	TRBV5-6	few	TRBJ1-6	TGTGCCAGCACCCTGGGCCCAGACAATCCACCCCTCCACTTT	CASTLGPDNPPLHF
TRBD1	TRBV9	-	TRBJ1-1	TGTGCCAGCTCACCCGCTAAAGGGACAGTAAACACTGAAGCTTTCTTT	CASSPAKGTVNTEAFF
-	TRBV5-1	few	TRBJ1-4	TGCGCCAGCAGCTTGGCGGGGGATCATGAAAAACTGTTTTTT	CASSLAGDHEKLFF
TRBD1	TRBV12-3/TRBV12-4	once	TRBJ2-5	TGTGCCAGCAGTCCCGGACAGGGGGACCAAGAGACCCAGTACTTC	CASSPGQGDQETQYF
-	TRBV12-3/TRBV12-4	-	TRBJ1-2	TGTGCCAGCAGGTTGTCAGGGGCTGATGGTGGCTACACCTTC	CASRLSGADGGYTF
-	TRBV9	few	TRBJ1-2	TGTGCCAGCTCCGGGACTGTGAACTATGGCTACACCTTC	CASSGTVNYGYTF
TRBD2	TRBV3-1	-	TRBJ2-3	TGTGCCGGTAGCCTAACGGGACTAGAGACATTTAGCACAGATACGCAGTATTTT	CAGSLTGLETFSTDTQYF
TRBD2	TRBV6-2/TRBV6-3	-	TRBJ2-1	TGTGCCAGCGCTCGAAAGCGGGAGTTTATCAATGAGCAGTTCTTC	CASARKREFINEQFF
TRBD1	TRBV4-2	-	TRBJ2-7	TGTGCCAGCAGCCAAGTACGCCTTTCTAGGACAGGGGCCTACGAGCAGTACTTC	CASSQVRLSRTGAYEQYF
-	TRBV29-1	few	TRBJ1-2	TGCAGCGTTGAAGATGGGCAGAGATATGGCTACACCTTC	CSVEDGQRYGYTF
-	TRBV10-3	-	TRBJ1-1	TGTGCCATCAGTGAGTCGACCGGGGTCACTGAAGCTTTCTTT	CAISESTGVTEAFF
-	TRBV20-1	-	TRBJ2-1	TGCAGTGCTAGAGCCGCTAGCTCCTACAATGAGCAGTTCTTC	CSARAASSYNEQFF
-	TRBV29-1	few	TRBJ1-1	TGCAGCGTTGTCGGGCAAGAAGCTTTCTTT	CSVVGQEAFF
-	TRBV20-1	-	TRBJ1-5	TGCAGTGCTAGAAGGGCAGGGACGGCAACTAGCAATCAGCCCCAGCATTTT	CSARRAGTATSNQPQHF
-	TRBV7-8	many	TRBJ2-7	TGTGCCAGCAGCTTAGCGGGGACCCATACCACCTACGAGCAGTACTTC	CASSLAGTHTTYEQYF
-	TRBV6-5	few	TRBJ1-6	TGTGCCAGCAGTTACTCGGCTGACAGCTCCTATAATTCACCCCTCCACTTT	CASSYSADSSYNSPLHF
TRBD2	TRBV7-2	-	TRBJ2-5	TGTGCCAGCAGCTTAGCGCGGGGGAGTCCGCGTGTGAAGACCCAGTACTTC	CASSLARGSPRVKTQYF
-	TRBV30	-	TRBJ1-1	TGTGCCTGGAGGGGATTCAACACTGAAGCTTTCTTT	CAWRGFNTEAFF
TRBD1	TRBV7-9	few	TRBJ1-3	TGTGCCAGCAACCCCGGGACAGACACTGGAAACACCATATATTTT	CASNPGTDTGNTIYF
TRBD1	TRBV7-9	few	TRBJ1-4	TGTGCCAGCAGCTCAAGGACAGGGGGCTTAACTCCTAATGAAAAACTGTTTTTT	CASSSRTGGLTPNEKLFF
TRBD2	TRBV7-2	-	TRBJ2-2	TGTGCCAGCAGCTTAACGCCTAGCGGGAGCCCCGGGGAGCTGTTTTTT	CASSLTPSGSPGELFF
-	TRBV5-1	-	TRBJ2-4	TGCGCCAGCAGCTTTTCTGCGTCAGAAAACATTCAGTACTTC	CASSFSASENIQYF
-	TRBV27	few	TRBJ1-2	TGTGCCAGCAGTTTTGACGGGAGGGTTGGCTACACCTTC	CASSFDGRVGYTF
TRBD2	TRBV9	-	TRBJ2-5	TGTGCCAGCAGCGCTAGAGGGGGACTAGCGGGGTTCCAAGAGACCCAGTACTTC	CASSARGGLAGFQETQYF
TRBD1	TRBV29-1	few	TRBJ2-7	TGCAGCGTCGCCGGACAGGGAATTCAAGAGCAGTACTTC	CSVAGQGIQEQYF
TRBD2	TRBV7-2	few	TRBJ2-5	TGTGCCAGCAGCCCCCCGGGGGGACGACAAGAGACCCAGTACTTC	CASSPPGGRQETQYF
TRBD2	TRBV7-3	-	TRBJ2-3	TGTGCCAGCAGCTTAACCCCACCGGGGGGGGGCACAGATACGCAGTATTTT	CASSLTPPGGGTDTQYF
-	TRBV5-1	few	TRBJ2-3	TGCGCCAGCAGCTTGATCGGCGGGATTAGCACAGATACGCAGTATTTT	CASSLIGGISTDTQYF
TRBD2	TRBV27	-	TRBJ2-3	TGTGCCAGCAGTACTAGGGGACTAGTGGCAGATACGCAGTATTTT	CASSTRGLVADTQYF
-	TRBV27	-	TRBJ1-1	TGTGCCAGCAGTTTATCTAGGGGGTTAACGACAGACGAAGCTTTCTTT	CASSLSRGLTTDEAFF
-	TRBV7-8	few	TRBJ2-5	TGTGCCAGCAGCTGGGGATGGGGGACCCAGTACTTC	CASSWGWGTQYF
TRBD2	TRBV5-1	-	TRBJ2-3	TGCGCCAGCAGTCGCCGGACTAGCGGGATAGATACGCAGTATTTT	CASSRRTSGIDTQYF
-	TRBV29-1	-	TRBJ2-7	TGCAGCGTTGTCGCTGCCTACGAGCAGTACTTC	CSVVAAYEQYF
TRBD2	TRBV6-2/TRBV6-3	few	TRBJ2-7	TGTGCCCTAGCGGGGATTTACTACGAGCAGTACTTC	CALAGIYYEQYF
-	TRBV24-1	-	TRBJ2-1	TGTGCCACCAGTGATTGGGGTTCGCGCAATGAGCAGTTCTTC	CATSDWGSRNEQFF
-	TRBV6-4	-	TRBJ2-1	TGTGCCAGCAGTGAATTGGGGGGTTCCTACAATGAGCAGTTCTTC	CASSELGGSYNEQFF
-	TRBV12-3/TRBV12-4	few	TRBJ2-1	TGTGCCAGCAGTTCCCAAACGGGGGCTGAGCAGTTCTTC	CASSSQTGAEQFF
-	TRBV28	-	TRBJ1-5	TGTGCCAGCAGTCCGATCAGGAGGAGCAATCAGCCCCAGCATTTT	CASSPIRRSNQPQHF
-	TRBV6-2/TRBV6-3	-	TRBJ2-7	TGTGCCAGCAGCTACAACCTGGGCATTCCGCCTACCTACGAGCAGTACTTC	CASSYNLGIPPTYEQYF
-	TRBV30	few	TRBJ2-5	TGTGCCTGGAGTGTGATGGGGGTTGGGGCCCAGTACTTC	CAWSVMGVGAQYF
-	TRBV4-3	-	TRBJ1-2	TGCGCCAGCAGCCAAGATCTTGCCGCCTATGGCTACCCCTTC	CASSQDLAAYGYPF
TRBD2	TRBV29-1	few	TRBJ2-7	TGCAGCGTTCCGGTGACTAGCGGAGGCTACGAGCAGTACTTC	CSVPVTSGGYEQYF
-	TRBV7-2	-	TRBJ2-4	TGTGCCAGCAGCTTAGTTTCAGAGCTAACCAAAAACATTCAGTACTTC	CASSLVSELTKNIQYF
TRBD1	TRBV7-8	-	TRBJ1-2	TGTGCCAGCAGCACACGGACAGGGGGCCCCTATGGCTACACCTTC	CASSTRTGGPYGYTF
TRBD2	TRBV9	-	TRBJ2-1	TGTGCCAGCAGCGTGGGGCTAGCGGGAGTGACGCAGTTCTTC	CASSVGLAGVTQFF